This T cell receptor (beta chain) was sequenced in a study of blood T cell repertoires in COVID-19 (dated by TCRdb to 2018 to 2020). As for the study more broadly: Collaborator samples came from the United States, Italy and Spain and covered acute and convalescent phases of COVID-19. The material from the prospective study consisted of cDNA or gDNA derived from T cells, B-cell-depleted T cells, or PBMCs. The dataset comprised deeply sampled blood TCRbeta repertoires from subjects exposed to, actively infected with, or recovered from COVID-19. A freely available public database, intended as a resource for researchers studying the immune response to SARS-CoV-2, is where the repertoires were released. The samples were drawn from two sources: the first 160 participants of the ongoing ImmuneRACE study, and 1,254 subjects contributed by 6 global collaborators. Nearly every sample came with metadata listing a de-identified subject ID, COVID-19 status, age in years and sex. Where HLA class I and class II types were available, the types were taken from metadata supplied by the sample provider, not from assay-based typing.

TCRbeta CDR3 regions were amplified from genomic DNA by means of the immunoSEQ Assay, a bias-controlled multiplex PCR. The authors' pipeline ran thus. Nucleated cell counts per sample were estimated from amplification of reference gene primers within the assay. To quantify the absolute abundance of each unique TCRbeta CDR3 rearrangement, sequence reads were collapsed and filtered. Productive Simpson clonality was computed per sample as the square root of Simpson's diversity index over productive rearrangements. The clones in this table, taken by TCRdb from immuneACCESS, are in-frame only. Not every clone is retained; where verified, under half of the shortfall comes from an unresolved V gene, and the cause of the rest is unknown. V and J calls and clone size are given by that table; D and trimming were obtained from the DNA. In this sample the table shows a few hundred thousand clones, around 90% of which occur a single time. 1.2% of the sample is held by the ten biggest clonotypes.

On this clone itself: Its cognate antigen has yet to be identified. It has no much larger one-base neighbor in the sample; base qualities were not kept.

General findings and caveats noted by the study authors: The amount of clinical and demographic metadata varied by source and participant and was provided uncurated.

Participants in the prospective study were enrolled through a virtual design, were aged about 18 to 100 years, and lived in approximately 25 United States geographic areas. In the prospective study, cohorts were assigned on the basis of participant-reported clinical history obtained from a screening survey and a study questionnaire. For ImmuneRACE Cohort 3, a participant was defined as recovered based on two consecutive negative NP/OP PCR tests, clearance by a healthcare professional, or resolution of symptoms. In the prospective study, whole blood, serum and a nasopharyngeal or oropharyngeal swab were collected from each participant by mobile phlebotomists. Prospective study participants could optionally give additional blood draws and questionnaires over an approximately two-month period. Prospective study blood samples were shipped either frozen or at room temperature before DNA extraction.

The material sequenced was PBMCs or T cells enriched from blood (not recorded which). The origin of this receptor is a man under 40 who had recovered from COVID-19.

The CDR3 region has the sequence CASSQAGAGANVLTF. The DNA is TGTGCCAGCAGCCAAGCAGGGGCTGGGGCCAACGTCCTGACTTTC. The rearranged segments are TRBV7-6 and TRBJ2-6, with a weak D call of TRBD1 (6 bases match). V was cut back by 5 bases and J by 2 bases, leaving a gap of 10 bases between them. Taken from cysteine to phenylalanine, the CDR3 has 15 residues. The sequence is cut down to CDR3 DNA, 45 bases in frame from base 1. The germline V gene encodes CDR1 SGHVS and CDR2 FNYEAQ.